The T cell receptor (beta chain) described here comes from a study of early T cells in non-severe SARS-CoV-2 infection. Study findings and constraints: The matching step, a VDJdb search, favored anti-spike CD8 responses and missed private and CD4 specificities.

In the library, individual cDNA molecules carried attached unique molecular identifiers. One entry per CDR3 protein results from TCRdb running MiXCR on the 5' RACE reads. Of approximately 60,000 distinct CDR3 sequences in the sample, roughly 13% were seen once. Points on this clonotype: Its antigen is not known.

Trimming left V 1 base short and J 7 bases short, with 8 bases between. The CDR3 has 14 residues. CDR1 and CDR2 from the germline V gene are SGHAT and FQNNGV. This TCR was recovered from an adult who was a healthcare worker with PCR-confirmed SARS-CoV-2 infection or an uninfected control (not recorded which). The specimen was whole blood. The V call is TRBV11-2, the J call TRBJ1-6; D is unclear. The DNA for the CDR3 is TGTGCCAGCAGCTTAGGGTTGGGGAATTCACCCCTCCACTTT. This gives the protein CASSLGLGNSPLHF. Using reference TRBV11-2 and TRBJ1-6 for the parts outside the CDR3, the full variable domain is EAGVAQSPRYKIIEKRQSVAFWCNPISGHATLYWYQQILGQGPKLLIQFQNNGVVDDSQLPKDRFSAERLKGVDSTLKIQPAKLEDSAVYLCASSLGLGNSPLHFGNGTRLTVT.